The source of this T cell receptor (beta chain) is a study of naive and memory T cell subsets. This clonotype has a handful of counts. Antigen: not known. This CDR3 region has 14 residues. Germline V gene lookup returns CDR1 PRHDT and CDR2 FYEKMQ (reference sequence). The V end lost 3 bases, the J end lost 7 bases, and 13 bases lay between the germline ends. General study points: Naive repertoires, especially CD8, held a few larger clonotypes, possibly memory cells re-expressing CD45RA.

An equimolar mix of two oligonucleotides served as the beta constant-region primer for TRBC1 and TRBC2. The ligated cDNA underwent four PCR rounds using SP2 and nested alpha and beta constant-region primers. TCRdb re-called the UMI-ligation and nested PCR reads through MiXCR, storing one row per CDR3 protein. The sample yields roughly 100,000 distinct CDR3 sequences, around 13% seen once. The sequencing sample was made of naive CD8+ T cells from blood. The TCR sequence derives from a human donor in good health. This chain links TRBV13 with TRBJ2-1; D could derive from TRBD1 or TRBD2 (6 bases each). The CDR3 spells CASSFLQGGNEQFF. The CDR3, as DNA: TGTGCCAGCAGCTTCTTACAGGGAGGAAATGAGCAGTTCTTC.